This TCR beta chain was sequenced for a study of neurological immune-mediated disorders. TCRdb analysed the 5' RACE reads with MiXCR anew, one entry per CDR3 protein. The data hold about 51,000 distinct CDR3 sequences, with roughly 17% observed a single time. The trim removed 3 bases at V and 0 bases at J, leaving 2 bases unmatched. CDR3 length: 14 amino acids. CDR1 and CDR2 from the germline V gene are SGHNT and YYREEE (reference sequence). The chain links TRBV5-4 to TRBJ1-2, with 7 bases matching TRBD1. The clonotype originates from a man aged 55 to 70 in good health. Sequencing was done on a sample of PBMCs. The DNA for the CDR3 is TGTGCCAGCAGCTCCGGGACAGCTAACTATGGCTACACCTTC. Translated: CASSSGTANYGYTF.